This passage covers 30 T cell receptor beta chains from one sample sequenced in a study of blood T cell repertoires in COVID-19. Clones were sequenced by immunoSEQ multiplex PCR, and TCRdb holds only the in-frame ones, with some missing. This table has under 150,000 clones, roughly 88% appearing once. Sequenced sample: peripheral blood. These receptors were obtained from a woman aged 65 to 85 who had recovered from COVID-19.

V is TRBV5-6 and J is TRBJ1-5, with D maybe TRBD1 (6 bases). Germline V gene sequence: CDR1 SGHDT, CDR2 YYEEEE. Trimming shortened V by 3 bases and J by 5 bases, and 9 bases separated the two germline ends. CDR3 length: 13 amino acids. The CDR3 DNA reads TGTGCCAGCAGCTCAGGGGCGGATCAGCCCCAGCATTTT. It yields the protein CASSSGADQPQHF.

V usage is TRBV28 and J usage is TRBJ1-4; 7 bases line up with TRBD1. J gave up 2 bases and V 4 bases, and 7 bases lay outside the gene matches. The CDR3 loop spans 16 amino acids. CDR1 is MDHEN and CDR2 is SYDVKM in the germline V gene. The CDR3 loop reads CASSSQQGFTNEKLFF. Here the CDR3 DNA reads TGTGCCAGCAGTTCTCAACAGGGGTTCACTAATGAAAAACTGTTTTTT.

The V and J genes are TRBV30 and TRBJ1-4; D unresolved. The V end lost 3 bases, the J end lost 0 bases, and 11 bases lay between the germline ends. Germline V gives CDR1 GTSNPN, CDR2 SVGIG (reference sequence). The CDR3 spans 15 residues. The CDR3 loop is CAWRSGVATNEKLFF. The CDR3 DNA follows: TGTGCCTGGAGGTCCGGAGTTGCAACTAATGAAAAACTGTTTTTT.

The chain combines TRBV4-2 with TRBJ2-3; D possibly corresponds to TRBD1 (6 bases). This CDR3 has 17 amino acids. Between the trimmed V and J ends, which lost 7 bases and 4 bases, there was a span of 24 bases. Germline CDR1 reads LGHNA; CDR2 reads YNFKEQ. CDR3 in DNA: TGTGCCAGCATCCACGCCAAGGTTCAGGGGACGGCAGATACGCAGTATTTT. Its translation is CASIHAKVQGTADTQYF.

The chain employs TRBV7-3 and TRBJ2-2; D remains ambiguous. Germline CDR1 and CDR2: SGHTA and FQGTGA. The CDR3 totals 14 residues. The ends were cut back, 7 bases at V and 0 bases at J, with 9 bases in the middle. DNA of the CDR3: TGTGCCAGCAAACCACTCGCGAACACCGGGGAGCTGTTTTTT. It translates to CASKPLANTGELFF.

The chain couples TRBV5-4 to TRBJ2-1, with a possible D match to TRBD2 (5 bases). This CDR3 is 14 amino acids long. V lost 2 bases and J lost 5, with 11 bases in between. The V gene's germline CDR1 is SGHNT and CDR2 YYREEE (reference sequence). The CDR3 spells CASSFVTRDNEQFF. The CDR3 DNA sequence: TGTGCCAGCAGCTTCGTCACGAGGGACAATGAGCAGTTCTTC.

This chain joins TRBV28 and TRBJ1-6, with D perhaps matching TRBD1 (5 bases). V was pared by 5 bases and J by 8 bases, with 16 bases between. The CDR3 is 15 residues long. Germline V gene data show CDR1 as MDHEN and CDR2 as SYDVKM. The CDR3 coding sequence is TGTGCCAGCAGTCCCCTCAGACAGTTTTATTCACCCCTCCACTTT. Its protein is CASSPLRQFYSPLHF.

This clone was counted ten times or more. Here the CDR3 reads CSARTTRAFF. The CDR3 nucleotides read TGCAGTGCTAGAACGACGAGGGCTTTCTTT. The rearrangement links TRBV20-1 to TRBJ1-1; D uncertain. Germline V gene lookup returns CDR1 DFQATT and CDR2 SNEGSKA (reference sequence). The CDR3 runs to 10 residues. Trimming took off 2 bases at V and 11 bases at J, with 9 bases between the two ends.

DNA of the CDR3: TGTGCCAGCAGTGAGGAGGCGCCGCGAGATTCACCCCTCCACTTT. Its translation is CASSEEAPRDSPLHF. The chain carries TRBV2 and TRBJ1-6; no firm D call. Germline V gene data show CDR1 as SNHLY and CDR2 as FYNNEI. V shed 3 bases and J shed 8 bases, with 14 bases lying between them. The CDR3 consists of 15 residues.

This clone was detected once. At one of its ends the junction is not consistent with the germline gene, which may arise from a read error. The CDR3 loop is CASSSTPGTSGIF. The DNA of the CDR3 is TGTGCCAGCAGCTCAACACCCGGGACTAGCGGGATATTT. The chain couples TRBV7-3 to TRBJ2-3; 13 bases fit TRBD2. The CDR3 runs 13 residues. Looked up from germline, CDR1 is SGHTA and CDR2 is FQGTGA.

The V and J genes are TRBV7-2 and TRBJ1-6; 7 bases map to TRBD1. The CDR3 length is 16 residues. Germline V lookup: CDR1 SGHTA, CDR2 FQGNSA. V shed 5 bases, J shed 9 bases, and the junction held 13 bases outside the gene matches. The CDR3, as DNA: TGTGCCAGCAGCCCGCGACAGGGTACGAAGGGTTCACCCCTCCACTTT. Translated: CASSPRQGTKGSPLHF.

This chain uses TRBV5-4 with TRBJ1-1; 9 bases are shared with TRBD1. CDR3 length equals 14 residues. Looked up from germline, CDR1 is SGHNT and CDR2 is YYREEE (reference sequence). V dropped 6 bases and J dropped 4; count of bases not matched to a gene: 7. This CDR3 is CASNGQGLGTEAFF. CDR3 nucleotide sequence: TGTGCCAGCAACGGACAGGGGCTGGGCACTGAAGCTTTCTTT. Complete variable domain (other parts from reference TRBV5-4 and TRBJ1-1): ETGVTQSPTHLIKTRGQQVTLRCSSQSGHNTVSWYQQALGQGPQFIFQYYREEENGRGNFPPRFSGLQFPNYSSELNVNALELDDSALYLCASNGQGLGTEAFFGQGTRLTVV.

This clone was observed once. The genes are TRBV19 and TRBJ1-6; the D gene is possibly TRBD1 (5 bases). Trimming removed 5 bases from V and 7 bases from J, with 12 bases in between. The CDR3 covers 14 residues. Germline V gene data show CDR1 as LNHDA and CDR2 as SQIVND (reference sequence). This CDR3 reads CASSASYRNSPLHF. The CDR3 DNA is TGTGCCAGTAGTGCCTCCTACAGGAATTCACCCCTCCACTTT.

The chain joins TRBV7-2 to TRBJ2-7; D is unclear. The CDR3 is made up of 14 amino acids. V lost 7 bases to trimming and J lost 3 bases, with 16 bases between them. Germline lookup yields CDR1 SGHTA and CDR2 FQGNSA. This chain's CDR3 is CASTRLESGYEQYF. CDR3 DNA: TGTGCCAGCACCCGATTGGAGTCCGGCTACGAGCAGTACTTC.

J is TRBJ1-2 and V is TRBV28; 7 bases agree with TRBD1. Unmatched junction bases numbered 14, after V lost 7 bases and J lost 3 bases. Germline V gene sequence: CDR1 MDHEN, CDR2 SYDVKM. The CDR3 consists of 16 residues. For the CDR3, the DNA is TGTGCCAGCAATCTACCCCGCACAGGGGCCGACTATGGCTACACCTTC. It specifies CASNLPRTGADYGYTF.

The chain employs TRBV10-3 and TRBJ2-5; 9 bases are shared with TRBD1. The germline V gene encodes CDR1 ENHRY and CDR2 SYGVKD. The CDR3 consists of 15 residues. The ends lost 7 bases at V and 2 bases at J; junction bases unmatched: 8. For the CDR3, the DNA is TGTGCCATCACCCAAACAGGGGGCTTGCAAGAGACCCAGTACTTC. It translates to CAITQTGGLQETQYF.

The genes are TRBV10-3 and TRBJ2-7; D gene uncertain. The V end lost 6 bases, the J end lost 0 bases, and 18 bases lay between the germline ends. The CDR3 is made up of 16 amino acids. The germline V gene encodes CDR1 ENHRY and CDR2 SYGVKD. Written as DNA, the CDR3 is TGTGCCATCAGCCCCATCGCCACCCTCAGCTCCTACGAGCAGTACTTC. This translates into CAISPIATLSSYEQYF.

This sequence joins TRBV29-1 and TRBJ2-7; the D gene is possibly TRBD1 (6 bases). Germline V gene sequence: CDR1 SQVTM, CDR2 ANQGSEA. V was pared by 3 bases and J by 3 bases, with 12 bases between. The CDR3 sequence is 13 residues long. The CDR3 DNA reads as TGCAGCGTTGATGGGCAGGGGAGCTACGAGCAGTACTTC. Residues: CSVDGQGSYEQYF.

In this sample, this clone turned up a few times. This chain links TRBV6-1 with TRBJ2-5; D call uncertain. Trimming shortened V by 2 bases and J by 0 bases, and 10 bases separated the two germline ends. Germline-derived CDR1 and CDR2 are MNHNS and SASEGT. The CDR3 runs 15 residues. This chain's CDR3 is CASSEYAQYQETQYF. CDR3 DNA sequence: TGTGCCAGCAGTGAATACGCCCAGTACCAAGAGACCCAGTACTTC.

The chain uses TRBV18 and TRBJ2-3, with D hard to call. Trimming took off 1 base at V and 1 base at J, with 6 bases between the two ends. The CDR3 is 14 residues long. CDR1 KGHSH and CDR2 LQKENI come from the germline V gene. The CDR3 loop reads CASSPQPRTDTQYF. The CDR3 region has the DNA TGTGCCAGCTCACCACAGCCACGCACAGATACGCAGTATTTT.

This chain joins TRBV18 and TRBJ2-3; 7 bases fit TRBD2. The V gene's germline CDR1 is KGHSH and CDR2 LQKENI. The V segment lost 3 bases and the J segment 3 bases; nucleotides outside the gene matches: 6. The CDR3 has 15 amino acids. The CDR3 is CASSPNGGWTDTQYF. The CDR3 DNA reads TGTGCCAGCTCACCGAACGGGGGGTGGACAGATACGCAGTATTTT.

V gene TRBV5-1 combines with J gene TRBJ1-2; TRBD1 matches at 7 bases. CDR3 length: 14 amino acids. V shed 2 bases, J shed 4 bases, and the junction held 5 bases outside the gene matches. CDR1 and CDR2 from the germline V gene are SGHRS and YFSETQ. The CDR3 is CASSLETGTYGYTF. CDR3 nucleotides: TGCGCCAGCAGCTTAGAGACAGGGACCTATGGCTACACCTTC.

This clone was counted between two and nine times. The chain links TRBV19 to TRBJ2-3; 14 bases match TRBD2. The CDR3 sequence is 19 residues long. The germline CDR1 and CDR2 sequences are LNHDA and SQIVND (reference sequence). The V segment lost 5 bases and the J segment 6 bases; nucleotides outside the gene matches: 16. Here the CDR3 reads CASSLSGTSGGRSADTQYF. For the CDR3, the DNA is TGTGCCAGTAGTCTCTCCGGGACTAGCGGGGGAAGGTCAGCGGATACGCAGTATTTT.

The chain has TRBV5-1 and TRBJ1-5; 8 bases align to TRBD1. This CDR3 has 14 amino acids. With V trimmed by 4 bases and J by 9 bases, 9 bases remained unmatched. CDR1 SGHRS and CDR2 YFSETQ come from the germline V gene. This CDR3 reads CASSEGQASGPQHF. DNA of the CDR3: TGCGCCAGCAGCGAGGGACAGGCCTCAGGGCCCCAGCATTTT.

V is TRBV6-5 and J is TRBJ1-5; 11 bases are a match to TRBD1. Germline trimming cut 6 bases from V and 5 bases from J; bases unmatched to any gene: 6. CDR1 is MNHEY and CDR2 is SVGAGI in the germline V gene. The CDR3 totals 15 residues. CDR3 residues: CASSWDRGAYQPQHF. The CDR3 region has the DNA TGTGCCAGCAGCTGGGACAGGGGGGCTTATCAGCCCCAGCATTTT.

Turning to this clone: The sample holds other DNA sequences that translate to the same CDR3. V and J are TRBV18 and TRBJ1-2; maybe TRBD1 (5 bases). V was clipped by 2 bases and J by 4 bases, with 5 bases between them. Germline lookup yields CDR1 KGHSH and CDR2 LQKENI. The CDR3 spans 12 residues. In DNA form, the CDR3 reads TGTGCCAGCTCACCAGACAGCTATGGCTACACCTTC. This translates into CASSPDSYGYTF.

This sequence joins TRBV30 and TRBJ2-6, with 7 bases aligning to TRBD1. After removal of 1 base from V and 2 bases from J, the junction contained 8 bases not matched to a gene. Germline loops: CDR1 GTSNPN, CDR2 SVGIG (reference sequence). This CDR3 region has 17 residues. The CDR3 region is CAWSETDRAPGANVLTF. Written as DNA, the CDR3 is TGTGCCTGGAGTGAGACTGACAGGGCCCCTGGGGCCAACGTCCTGACTTTC. Complete variable domain (other parts from reference TRBV30 and TRBJ2-6): SQTIHQWPATLVQPVGSPLSLECTVEGTSNPNLYWYRQAAGRGLQLLFYSVGIGQISSEVPQNLSASRPQDRQFILSSKKLLLSDSGFYLCAWSETDRAPGANVLTFGAGSRLTVL.

V usage is TRBV15 and J usage is TRBJ2-2; the D gene is possibly TRBD1 (5 bases). CDR1 and CDR2 from the germline V gene are LNHNV and YYDKDF (reference sequence). V lost 10 bases and J lost 5, with 20 bases in between. This CDR3 is 15 amino acids long. CDR3 region: CAINAGYEATGELFF. CDR3 nucleotide sequence: TGTGCCATTAATGCAGGGTATGAGGCGACCGGGGAGCTGTTTTTT.

This chain joins TRBV7-2 and TRBJ2-3, with 7 bases that match TRBD1. CDR3 length: 13 amino acids. Germline-derived CDR1 and CDR2 are SGHTA and FQGNSA. Losses at the gene ends were 5 bases for V and 4 bases for J; bases not matched to a gene: 3. The CDR3 spells CASSLTGADTQYF. The CDR3 coding sequence is TGTGCCAGCAGCCTTACAGGGGCAGATACGCAGTATTTT.

V gene TRBV5-8 combines with J gene TRBJ1-3; D gene ambiguous. From germline, CDR1 is SGHTS and CDR2 YDEGEE. V shed 5 bases and J shed 4 bases, with 4 bases lying between them. The CDR3 runs 11 residues. The CDR3 DNA is TGTGCCAGCAGGGAGGGAAACACCATATATTTT. The encoded protein is CASREGNTIYF.